This T cell receptor beta chain was recovered during a study of T cells in Graves' hyperthyroidism and ophthalmopathy. Study results and limitations: Most expanded thyroid clonotypes above 0.001 recurred in blood.

Authors of the study amplified TCR beta CDR3 regions from RNA transcripts. The HTBI set primed first-round TCR CDR3 RT-PCR. From the multiplex PCR reads, TCRdb called clonotypes with MiXCR, one entry per CDR3 protein. The table includes 300,000 to 400,000 distinct CDR3 sequences, around 20% detected once. The CDR3 covers 14 residues. V lost 8 bases and J lost 1, with 15 bases in between. Germline lookup yields CDR1 MDHEN and CDR2 SYDVKM. At least ten counts were recorded for this clonotype. Its matching antigen is unknown. The source of this sequence is a woman aged 45-65 years with Graves' hyperthyroidism. The specimen was blood. This chain links TRBV28 with TRBJ2-7; tentative D call: TRBD1 (6 bases). The CDR3 DNA reads as TGTGCCAGCGGCCTAATACAGGGATCCTACGAGCAGTACTTC. Its protein is CASGLIQGSYEQYF.